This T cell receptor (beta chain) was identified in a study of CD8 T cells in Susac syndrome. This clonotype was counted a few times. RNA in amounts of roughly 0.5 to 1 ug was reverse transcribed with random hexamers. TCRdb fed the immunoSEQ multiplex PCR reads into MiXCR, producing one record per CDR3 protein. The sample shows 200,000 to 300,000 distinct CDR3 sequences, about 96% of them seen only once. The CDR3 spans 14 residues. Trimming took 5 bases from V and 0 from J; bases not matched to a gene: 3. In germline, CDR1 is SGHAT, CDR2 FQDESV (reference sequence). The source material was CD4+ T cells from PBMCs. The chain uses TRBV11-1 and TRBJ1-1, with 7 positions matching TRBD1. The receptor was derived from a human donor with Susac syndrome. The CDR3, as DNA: TGTGCCAGCAGCCCGGACAGGTTGAACACTGAAGCTTTCTTT. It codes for CASSPDRLNTEAFF.